This section outlines one T cell receptor (beta chain) sequence together with its context. The sample belongs to a study of blood T cell repertoires in COVID-19. Whole-study context: PBMCs, B-cell-depleted T cells, or T cells provided the cDNA or gDNA that made up the material.

As originally analysed: Reference gene primers were amplified, and this amplification served to estimate nucleated cell counts. Here immunoSEQ multiplex PCR was the method, and the copy in TCRdb shows in-frame clones only, minus some. The D gene and trimming were derived from the DNA, and the V and J assignments and clone size from that table. This table holds about 340,000 clones, around 82% found once. Trimming left V 5 bases short and J 8 bases short, with 10 bases between. CDR3 length: 12 residues. Germline V CDR1 and CDR2: SGHTA, FQGTGA. Sequenced input: peripheral blood. This chain links TRBV7-3 with TRBJ2-1; D is perhaps TRBD2 (5 bases). The origin of this receptor is a man aged 30 to 45 with active or convalescent COVID-19. This CDR3 reads CASSPEADEQFF. The CDR3 nucleotides are TGTGCCAGCAGCCCTGAAGCGGATGAGCAGTTCTTC.